This entry concerns a single T cell receptor beta chain. This clonotype was counted ten times or more. No antigen is known for it. It has no much larger one-base neighbor in the sample; base qualities were not kept. This entry is derived from a study of Graves' ophthalmopathy and Graves' hyperthyroidism (dated by TCRdb to the late 2010s). In terms of the full investigation: Peripheral blood was collected before any treatment was given, at the time of initial diagnosis. The study used TCR beta repertoire signatures to distinguish Graves' ophthalmopathy from Graves' hyperthyroidism and to predict progression to ophthalmopathy. In total, around 140 blood samples were TCR-sequenced: 40 to 45 ophthalmopathy, some 75 hyperthyroidism and roughly 17 hyperthyroidism-to-ophthalmopathy patients. To explore V-J signatures distinguishing ophthalmopathy from hyperthyroidism, a discovery set of some 100 patients (43 ophthalmopathy, about 57 stable hyperthyroidism) was enrolled. An independent validation cohort was composed of around 19 hyperthyroidism patients and around 16 patients who later progressed from hyperthyroidism to ophthalmopathy. T-cell repertoires of thyroid tissue and blood were compared in 5 or 6 hyperthyroidism patients. Once sampling was done, hyperthyroidism patients were given methimazole at a starting dose of 30 mg daily, while ophthalmopathy patients were given high-dose intravenous methylprednisolone. For training and testing, the 100 or so patients in the discovery cohort were randomly divided in a 7:3 ratio.

The CDR3 goes from the cysteine to the phenylalanine over 13 residues. Only the CDR3 portion is preserved as DNA: 39 bases, with reading frame beginning at the first base. From a lookup of the germline V gene (reference sequence), CDR1 and CDR2 are LNHNV and YYDKDF. V has 8 bases trimmed and J has 5 bases trimmed; junction bases matching no gene number 8. TCR beta CDR3 regions were amplified from RNA transcripts for repertoire sequencing. HTBI primers and the Qiagen OneStep RT-PCR kit were used in a first-round RT-PCR, which was followed by a second-round multiplex PCR, size selection and purification. Libraries were sequenced paired-end with 100 bp reads on an Illumina HiSeq2000. On the study's bioinformatics: SOAPnuke was used for read processing, and reads with adapters, uncalled bases, a mean Phred below 15, or no exact constant-primer or identifier match were discarded. COPE v1.2.5 was used to merge the high-quality paired reads. Clonotypes were defined as unique nucleotide sequences and were aligned to IMGT TRB V, D and J references using MiTCR v1.1. The analysis was limited to V-J combinations with a frequency above 0.0001, which together covered approximately 99% of repertoires. For each V-J combination, a TCR clonal expansion and chaos score was defined as the ratio of F50 clonal expansion to chaos observed in the TCRdist matrix. Welch's t-statistics and random forest were used to narrow the features down to about twelve V-J combinations, which were then fed into a naive Bayes classifier. Thyroid-blood repertoire similarity was quantified with the Morisita-Horn index. The public reads were run again by TCRdb, first through fastp at Q25 and then through MiXCR, and only productive beta chains were kept. When rows share a CDR3 protein, they turn into one entry using the most common DNA and genes. These V and J calls originate from TCRdb's pipeline instead of the authors' own analysis. This sample has 620,000 or so distinct CDR3 sequences in its table, and about 20% of those were observed once. More than 5.5% of the sample comes from the top ten.

A patient counted as having stable hyperthyroidism if there was no progression to ophthalmopathy within 18 months of follow-up. The hyperthyroidism patients were 18 to 65 years old and newly diagnosed, with a disease duration of less than 2 months. Patients with other autoimmune diseases, uncontrolled infections, pregnancy or lactation were excluded from the study. Clinical symptoms, serum thyroxine, TRAb, thyroid ultrasound and orbital computed tomography were used for diagnosis. Ficoll-Paque density gradient centrifugation was used to isolate PBMCs from 8 to 10 ml of fresh peripheral blood. Total RNA was extracted with Trizol reagent and quality-checked on an Agilent 2100 Bioanalyzer. Study-wide conclusions, independent of this receptor: No statistical method was used to predetermine the sample size, and group allocation was not hidden from the investigators. Most expanded thyroid clonotypes with a frequency above 0.001 also appeared in blood, which suggests that blood repertoires may reflect the immune response in the thyroid. In validation, the model predicted ophthalmopathy progression with 70.59% sensitivity and 72% to 80% specificity; about a dozen predicted patients were CT-confirmed with GO in a median of about 6.1 months. In cross-validation, the 13-signature model distinguished ophthalmopathy from stable hyperthyroidism with around 90% sensitivity and approximately 81% specificity, while in the test set the corresponding values were about 80% and 75%.

Sequencing input: peripheral blood. The clonotype originates from a young woman with stable Graves' hyperthyroidism. Some clones in this sample may be carry-over from other donors' samples. Donor details come from another sample of the same person, matched by shared clones. The chain was built from TRBV15 and TRBJ2-5; a stretch of 7 junction bases matches TRBD1. The CDR3 protein is CATLDRPGETQYF. The DNA reads TGTGCCACCTTGGACAGGCCAGGGGAGACCCAGTACTTC.